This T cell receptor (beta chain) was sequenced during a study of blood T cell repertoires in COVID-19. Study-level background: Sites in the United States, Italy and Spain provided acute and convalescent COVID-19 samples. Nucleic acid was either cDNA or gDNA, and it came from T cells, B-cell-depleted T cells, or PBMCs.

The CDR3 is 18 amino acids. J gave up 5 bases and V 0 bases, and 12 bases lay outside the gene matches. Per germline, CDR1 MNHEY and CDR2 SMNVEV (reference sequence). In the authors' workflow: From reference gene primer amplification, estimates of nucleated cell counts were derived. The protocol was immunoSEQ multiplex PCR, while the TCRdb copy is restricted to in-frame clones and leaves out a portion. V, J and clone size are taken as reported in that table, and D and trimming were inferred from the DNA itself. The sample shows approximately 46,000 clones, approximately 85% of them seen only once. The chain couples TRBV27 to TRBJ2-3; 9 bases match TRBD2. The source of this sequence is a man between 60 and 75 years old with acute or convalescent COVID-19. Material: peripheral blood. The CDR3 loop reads CASSLSFASGIVRDTQYF. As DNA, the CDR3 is TGTGCCAGCAGTTTATCCTTTGCTAGCGGGATTGTACGAGATACGCAGTATTTT.